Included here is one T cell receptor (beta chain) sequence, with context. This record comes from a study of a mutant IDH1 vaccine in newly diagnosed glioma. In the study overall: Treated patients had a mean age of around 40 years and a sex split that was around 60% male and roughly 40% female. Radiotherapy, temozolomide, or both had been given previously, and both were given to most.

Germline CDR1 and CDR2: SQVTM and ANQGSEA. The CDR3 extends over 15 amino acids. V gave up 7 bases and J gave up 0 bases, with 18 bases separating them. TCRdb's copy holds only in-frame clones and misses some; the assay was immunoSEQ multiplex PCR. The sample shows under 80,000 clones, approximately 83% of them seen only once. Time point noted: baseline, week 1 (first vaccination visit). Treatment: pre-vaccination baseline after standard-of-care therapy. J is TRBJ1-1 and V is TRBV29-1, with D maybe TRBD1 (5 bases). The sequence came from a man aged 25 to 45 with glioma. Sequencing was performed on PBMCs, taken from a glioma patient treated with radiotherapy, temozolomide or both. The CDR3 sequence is CSAVGPGGVNTEAFF. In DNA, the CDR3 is TGCAGCGCCGTGGGTCCGGGAGGGGTGAACACTGAAGCTTTCTTT.